The present T cell receptor beta chain was sequenced within a study of blood T cell repertoires in COVID-19. Clones were sequenced by immunoSEQ multiplex PCR, and TCRdb holds only the in-frame ones, with some missing. The sample yields 250,000 to 300,000 clones, about 88% seen once. The material sequenced was peripheral blood. This TCR was sampled from a young man with active or convalescent COVID-19.

The CDR3, as DNA: TGCGCCAGCAGCCAGGTCTCCGGGACTAGGTCTTCCTACGAGCAGTACTTC. Residues: CASSQVSGTRSSYEQYF. The genes are TRBV4-1 and TRBJ2-7; 8 positions match TRBD2. This CDR3 contains 17 residues. V lost 3 bases to trimming and J lost 1 base; unmatched junction nucleotides: 11. Germline CDR1 and CDR2: MGHRA and YSYEKL.